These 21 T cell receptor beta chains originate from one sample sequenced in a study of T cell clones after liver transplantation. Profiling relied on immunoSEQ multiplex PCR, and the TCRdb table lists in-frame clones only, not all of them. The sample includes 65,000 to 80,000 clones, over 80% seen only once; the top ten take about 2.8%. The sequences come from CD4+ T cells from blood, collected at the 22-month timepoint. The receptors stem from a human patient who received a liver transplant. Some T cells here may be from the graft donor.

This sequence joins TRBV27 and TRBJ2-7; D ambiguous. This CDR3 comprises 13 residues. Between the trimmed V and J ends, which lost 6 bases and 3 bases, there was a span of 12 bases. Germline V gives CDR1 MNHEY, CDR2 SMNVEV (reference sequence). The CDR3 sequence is CASRSRVDYEQYF. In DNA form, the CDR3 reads TGTGCCAGCAGGTCACGGGTCGACTACGAGCAGTACTTC.

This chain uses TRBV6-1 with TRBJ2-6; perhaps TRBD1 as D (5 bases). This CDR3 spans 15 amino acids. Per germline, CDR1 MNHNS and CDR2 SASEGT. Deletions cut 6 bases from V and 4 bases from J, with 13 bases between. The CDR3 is CASRAREPGANVLTF. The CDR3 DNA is TGTGCCAGCAGGGCCAGGGAACCCGGGGCCAACGTCCTGACTTTC.

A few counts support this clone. The CDR3 loop reads CASSLAGVTDTQYF. As DNA, the CDR3 is TGTGCCAGCAGCTTAGCGGGAGTGACAGATACGCAGTATTTT. V is TRBV7-9 and J is TRBJ2-3, with a weak D call TRBD2 (5 bases). The CDR3 sequence is 14 residues long. Germline V CDR1 and CDR2: SEHNR, FQNEAQ (reference sequence). Trimming removed 0 bases from V and 3 bases from J, with 7 bases in between.

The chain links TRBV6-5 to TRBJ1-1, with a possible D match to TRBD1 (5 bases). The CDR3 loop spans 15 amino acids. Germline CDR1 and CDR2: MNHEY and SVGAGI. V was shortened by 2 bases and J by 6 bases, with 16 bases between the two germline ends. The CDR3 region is CASSYGGGNGAEAFF. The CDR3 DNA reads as TGTGCCAGCAGTTACGGTGGGGGAAACGGCGCTGAAGCTTTCTTT.

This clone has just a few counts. Written as DNA, the CDR3 is TGTGCCAGCAGTTTAACCGATAGCAATCAGCCCCAGCATTTT. It is translated as CASSLTDSNQPQHF. V gene TRBV6-1 combines with J gene TRBJ1-5; D remains unclear. The CDR3 has 14 amino acids. The V and J ends lost 5 bases and 0 bases respectively, with 8 bases between them. From germline, CDR1 is MNHNS and CDR2 SASEGT.

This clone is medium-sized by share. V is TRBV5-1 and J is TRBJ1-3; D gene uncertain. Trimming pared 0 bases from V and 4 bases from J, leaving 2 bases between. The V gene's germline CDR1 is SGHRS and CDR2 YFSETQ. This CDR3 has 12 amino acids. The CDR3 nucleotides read TGCGCCAGCAGCTTGGAGGGAAACACCATATATTTT. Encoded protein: CASSLEGNTIYF.

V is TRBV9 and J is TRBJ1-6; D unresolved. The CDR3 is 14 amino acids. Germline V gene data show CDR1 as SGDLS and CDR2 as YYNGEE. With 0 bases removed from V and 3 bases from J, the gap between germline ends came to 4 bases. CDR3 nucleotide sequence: TGTGCCAGCAGCGTAGTGGACTATAATTCACCCCTCCACTTT. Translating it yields CASSVVDYNSPLHF.

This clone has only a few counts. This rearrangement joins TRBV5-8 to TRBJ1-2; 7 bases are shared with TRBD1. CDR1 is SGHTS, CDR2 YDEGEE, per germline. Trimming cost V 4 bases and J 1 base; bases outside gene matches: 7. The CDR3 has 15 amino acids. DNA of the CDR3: TGTGCCAGCAGCCGACGGACAGGCCTTAACTATGGCTACACCTTC. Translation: CASSRRTGLNYGYTF.

The CDR3 region has the DNA TGTGCCAGTAGTATAGTCGGCAGGGGGGCGTCTCAGCCCCAGCATTTT. This translates into CASSIVGRGASQPQHF. The chain has TRBV19 and TRBJ1-5, with 7 bases matching TRBD1. This CDR3 comprises 16 residues. The germline gives CDR1 LNHDA, CDR2 SQIVND (reference sequence). V gave up 1 base and J gave up 6 bases; unmatched junction bases: 9.

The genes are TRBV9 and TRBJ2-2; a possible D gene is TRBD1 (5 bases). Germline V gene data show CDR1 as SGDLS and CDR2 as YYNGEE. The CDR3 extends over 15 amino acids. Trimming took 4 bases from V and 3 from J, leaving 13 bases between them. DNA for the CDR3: TGTGCCAGCAGCCCAGGGTGGGGTCACACCGGGGAGCTGTTTTTT. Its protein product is CASSPGWGHTGELFF.

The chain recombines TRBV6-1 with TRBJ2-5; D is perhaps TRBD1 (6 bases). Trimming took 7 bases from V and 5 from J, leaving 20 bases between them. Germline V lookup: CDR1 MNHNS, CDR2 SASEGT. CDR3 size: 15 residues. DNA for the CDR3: TGTGCCAGCATTAAGAGGGGGTGGGATGGGGAGACCCAGTACTTC. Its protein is CASIKRGWDGETQYF.

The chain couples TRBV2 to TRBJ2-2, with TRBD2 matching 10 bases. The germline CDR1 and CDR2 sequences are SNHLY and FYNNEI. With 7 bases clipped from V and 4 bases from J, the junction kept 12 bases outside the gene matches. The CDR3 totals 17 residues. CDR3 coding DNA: TGTGCCAGCAAACTATCAGCTAGCGGGGGCGCCACCGGGGAGCTGTTTTTT. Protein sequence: CASKLSASGGATGELFF.

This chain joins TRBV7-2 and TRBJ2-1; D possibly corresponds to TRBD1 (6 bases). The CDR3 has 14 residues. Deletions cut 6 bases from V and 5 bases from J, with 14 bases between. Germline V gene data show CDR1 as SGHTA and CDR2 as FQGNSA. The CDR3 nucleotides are TGTGCCAGCAGTTTTACAGGGTTCGACAATGAGCAGTTCTTC. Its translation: CASSFTGFDNEQFF. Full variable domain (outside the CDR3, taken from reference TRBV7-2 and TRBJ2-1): GAGVSQSPSNKVTEKGKDVELRCDPISGHTALYWYRQSLGQGLEFLIYFQGNSAPDKSGLPSDRFSAERTGGSVSTLTIQRTQQEDSAVYLCASSFTGFDNEQFFGPGTRLTVL.

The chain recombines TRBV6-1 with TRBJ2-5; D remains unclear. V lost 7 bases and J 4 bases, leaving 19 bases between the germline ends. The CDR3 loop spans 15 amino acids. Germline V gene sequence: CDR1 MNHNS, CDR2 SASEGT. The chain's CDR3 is CASTAPGEIGETQYF. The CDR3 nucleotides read TGTGCCAGCACCGCCCCGGGTGAGATCGGAGAGACCCAGTACTTC.

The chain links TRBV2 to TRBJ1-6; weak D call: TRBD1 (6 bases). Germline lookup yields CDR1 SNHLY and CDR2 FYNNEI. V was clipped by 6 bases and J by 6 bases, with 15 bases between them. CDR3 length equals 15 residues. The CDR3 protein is CASRSGTSGNSPLHF. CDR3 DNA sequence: TGTGCCAGCAGGTCCGGGACATCGGGTAATTCACCCCTCCACTTT.

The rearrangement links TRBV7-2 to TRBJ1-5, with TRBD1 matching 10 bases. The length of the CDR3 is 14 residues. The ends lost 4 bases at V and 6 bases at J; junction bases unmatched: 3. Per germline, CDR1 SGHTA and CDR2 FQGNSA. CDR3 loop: CASSSTGGGQPQHF. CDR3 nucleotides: TGTGCCAGCAGCTCGACAGGGGGCGGTCAGCCCCAGCATTTT. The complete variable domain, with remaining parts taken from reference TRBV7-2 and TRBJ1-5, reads GAGVSQSPSNKVTEKGKDVELRCDPISGHTALYWYRQSLGQGLEFLIYFQGNSAPDKSGLPSDRFSAERTGGSVSTLTIQRTQQEDSAVYLCASSSTGGGQPQHFGDGTRLSIL.

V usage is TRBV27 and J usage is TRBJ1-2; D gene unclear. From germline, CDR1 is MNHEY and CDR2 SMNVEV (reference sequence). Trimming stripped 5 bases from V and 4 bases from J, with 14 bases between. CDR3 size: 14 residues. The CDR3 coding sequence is TGTGCCAGCAGTCTCCGCCCAGGTGGCTATGGCTACACCTTC. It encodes CASSLRPGGYGYTF.

The CDR3 sequence is CASARRGSYGYTF. CDR3 nucleotides: TGTGCCAGCGCCAGGCGGGGGAGCTATGGCTACACCTTC. This chain connects TRBV19 to TRBJ1-2; maybe TRBD1 (5 bases). With 9 bases removed from V and 4 bases from J, the gap between germline ends came to 15 bases. This CDR3 comprises 13 residues. The germline V gene encodes CDR1 LNHDA and CDR2 SQIVND (reference sequence).

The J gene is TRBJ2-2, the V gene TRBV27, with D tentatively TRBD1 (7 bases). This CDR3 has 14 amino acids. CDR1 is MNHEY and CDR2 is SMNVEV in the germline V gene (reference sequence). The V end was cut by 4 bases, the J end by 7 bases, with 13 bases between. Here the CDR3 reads CASSYQGGGGELFF. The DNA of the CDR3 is TGTGCCAGCAGTTATCAGGGGGGCGGCGGGGAGCTGTTTTTT.

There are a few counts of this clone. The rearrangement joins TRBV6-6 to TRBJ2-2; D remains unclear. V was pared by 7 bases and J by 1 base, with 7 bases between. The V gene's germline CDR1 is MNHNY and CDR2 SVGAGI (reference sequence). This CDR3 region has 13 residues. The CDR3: CASTQGNTGELFF. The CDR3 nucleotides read TGTGCCAGCACCCAAGGGAACACCGGGGAGCTGTTTTTT.

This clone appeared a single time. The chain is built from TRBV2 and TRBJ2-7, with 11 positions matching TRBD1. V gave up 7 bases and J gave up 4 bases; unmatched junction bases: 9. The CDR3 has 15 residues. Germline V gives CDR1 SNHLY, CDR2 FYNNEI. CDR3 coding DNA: TGTGCCAGCATTTTTGGACAGGGGGCCTGGTACGAGCAGTACTTC. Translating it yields CASIFGQGAWYEQYF. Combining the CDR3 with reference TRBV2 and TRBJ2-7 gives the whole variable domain EPEVTQTPSHQVTQMGQEVILRCVPISNHLYFYWYRQILGQKVEFLVSFYNNEISEKSEIFDDQFSVERPDGSNFTLKIRSTKLEDSAMYFCASIFGQGAWYEQYFGPGTRLTVT.